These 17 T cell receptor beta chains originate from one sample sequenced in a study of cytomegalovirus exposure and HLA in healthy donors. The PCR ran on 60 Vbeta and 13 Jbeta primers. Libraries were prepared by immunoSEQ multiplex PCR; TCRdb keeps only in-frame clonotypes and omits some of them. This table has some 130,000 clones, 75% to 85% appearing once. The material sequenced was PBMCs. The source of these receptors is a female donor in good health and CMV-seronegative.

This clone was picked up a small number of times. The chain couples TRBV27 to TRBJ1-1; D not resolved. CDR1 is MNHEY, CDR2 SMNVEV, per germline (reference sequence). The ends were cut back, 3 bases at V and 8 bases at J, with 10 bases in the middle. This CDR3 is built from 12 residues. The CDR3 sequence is CASSLNQREAFF. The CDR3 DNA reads TGTGCCAGCAGTTTGAACCAACGGGAAGCTTTCTTT.

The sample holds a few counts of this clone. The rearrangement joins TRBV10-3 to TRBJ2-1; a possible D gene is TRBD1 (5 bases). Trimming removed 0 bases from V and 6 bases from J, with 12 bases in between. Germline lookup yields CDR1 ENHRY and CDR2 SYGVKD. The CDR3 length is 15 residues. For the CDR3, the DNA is TGTGCCATCAGTGAGTCCGAGACAGAGTTCAATGAGCAGTTCTTC. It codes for CAISESETEFNEQFF.

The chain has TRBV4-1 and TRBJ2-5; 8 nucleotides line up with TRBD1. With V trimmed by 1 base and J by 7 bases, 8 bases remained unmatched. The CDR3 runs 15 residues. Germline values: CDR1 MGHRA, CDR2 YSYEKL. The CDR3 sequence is CASSQVRQGPATQYF. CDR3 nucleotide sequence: TGCGCCAGCAGCCAAGTCAGACAGGGGCCTGCGACCCAGTACTTC.

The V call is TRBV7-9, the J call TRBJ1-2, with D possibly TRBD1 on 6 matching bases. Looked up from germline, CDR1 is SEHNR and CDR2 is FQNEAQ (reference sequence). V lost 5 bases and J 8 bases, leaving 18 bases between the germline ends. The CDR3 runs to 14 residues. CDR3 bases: TGTGCCAGCAGCCAGCCTGCGGGGGCGGGCGGCTACACCTTC. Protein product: CASSQPAGAGGYTF.

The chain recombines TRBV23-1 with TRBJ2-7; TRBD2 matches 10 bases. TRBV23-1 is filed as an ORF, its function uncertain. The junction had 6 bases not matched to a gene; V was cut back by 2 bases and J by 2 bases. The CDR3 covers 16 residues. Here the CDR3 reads CASSQTGTSETYEQYF. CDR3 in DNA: TGCGCCAGCAGTCAAACCGGGACTAGCGAGACCTACGAGCAGTACTTC.

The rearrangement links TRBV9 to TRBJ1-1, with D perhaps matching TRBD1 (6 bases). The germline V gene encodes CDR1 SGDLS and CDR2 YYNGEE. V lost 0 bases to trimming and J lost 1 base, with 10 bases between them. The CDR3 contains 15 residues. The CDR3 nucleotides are TGTGCCAGCAGCGTAGCGGCAGGGGAGAACACTGAAGCTTTCTTT. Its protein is CASSVAAGENTEAFF. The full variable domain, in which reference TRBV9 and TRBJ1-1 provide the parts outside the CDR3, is DSGVTQTPKHLITATGQRVTLRCSPRSGDLSVYWYQQSLDQGLQFLIQYYNGEERAKGNILERFSAQQFPDLHSELNLSSLELGDSALYFCASSVAAGENTEAFFGQGTRLTVV.

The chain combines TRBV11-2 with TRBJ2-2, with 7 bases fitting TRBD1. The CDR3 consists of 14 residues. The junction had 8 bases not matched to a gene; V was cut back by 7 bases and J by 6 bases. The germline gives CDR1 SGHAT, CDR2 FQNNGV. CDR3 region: CASMRGRDAGELFF. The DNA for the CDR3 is TGTGCCAGCATGAGGGGGCGCGATGCCGGGGAGCTGTTTTTT.

The CDR3 here is CASSGPLGRSTDTQYF. The CDR3 bases are TGTGCCAGTAGTGGCCCCCTCGGGAGGAGCACAGATACGCAGTATTTT. The V call is TRBV19, the J call TRBJ2-3; 7 bases match TRBD2. The V gene's germline CDR1 is LNHDA and CDR2 SQIVND (reference sequence). Unmatched junction bases numbered 8, after V lost 5 bases and J lost 0 bases. The CDR3 totals 16 residues.

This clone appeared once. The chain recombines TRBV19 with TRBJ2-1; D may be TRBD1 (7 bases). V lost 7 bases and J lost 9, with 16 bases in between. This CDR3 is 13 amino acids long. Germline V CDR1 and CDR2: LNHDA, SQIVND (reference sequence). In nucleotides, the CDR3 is TGTGCCAGTACCAAGAGGCAGGGGGGTGAGCAGTTCTTC. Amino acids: CASTKRQGGEQFF.

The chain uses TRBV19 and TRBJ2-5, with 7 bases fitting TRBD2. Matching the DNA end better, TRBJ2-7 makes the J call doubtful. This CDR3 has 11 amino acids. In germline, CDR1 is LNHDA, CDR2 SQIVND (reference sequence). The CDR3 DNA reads TGTGCCTCTAGCGGTACCTACGAGCAGTACTTC. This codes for CASSGTYEQYF.

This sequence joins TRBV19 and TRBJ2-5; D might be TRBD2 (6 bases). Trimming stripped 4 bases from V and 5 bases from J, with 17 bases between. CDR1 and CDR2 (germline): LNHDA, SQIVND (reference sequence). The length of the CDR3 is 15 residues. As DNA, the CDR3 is TGTGCCAGTAGTAGGCGCCGGGAGAAGATGGAGACCCAGTACTTC. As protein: CASSRRREKMETQYF.

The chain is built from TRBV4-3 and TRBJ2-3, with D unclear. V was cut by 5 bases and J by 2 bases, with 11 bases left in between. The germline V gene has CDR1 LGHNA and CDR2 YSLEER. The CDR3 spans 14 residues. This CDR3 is CASSARLATDTQYF. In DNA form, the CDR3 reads TGCGCCAGCAGCGCGCGACTGGCCACAGATACGCAGTATTTT.

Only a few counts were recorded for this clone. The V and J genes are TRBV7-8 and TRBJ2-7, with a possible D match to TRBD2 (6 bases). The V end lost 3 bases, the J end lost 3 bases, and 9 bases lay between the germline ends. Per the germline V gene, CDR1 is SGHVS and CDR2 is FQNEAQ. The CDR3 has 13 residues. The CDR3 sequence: CASSFPSDYEQYF. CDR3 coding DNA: TGTGCCAGCAGCTTCCCTAGCGACTACGAGCAGTACTTC.

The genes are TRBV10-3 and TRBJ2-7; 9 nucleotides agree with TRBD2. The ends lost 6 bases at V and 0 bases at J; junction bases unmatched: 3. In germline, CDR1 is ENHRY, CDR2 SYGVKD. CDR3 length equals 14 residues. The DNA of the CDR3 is TGTGCCATCAGGCTAGCGGGACCCTCCTACGAGCAGTACTTC. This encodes CAIRLAGPSYEQYF.

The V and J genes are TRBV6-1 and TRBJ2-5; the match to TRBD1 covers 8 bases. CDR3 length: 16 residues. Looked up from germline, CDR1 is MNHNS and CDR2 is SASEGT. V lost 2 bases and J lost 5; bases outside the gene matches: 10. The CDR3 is CASSESSNRGMETQYF. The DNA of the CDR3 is TGTGCCAGCAGTGAATCGTCGAACAGGGGGATGGAGACCCAGTACTTC.

As DNA, the CDR3 is TGTGCCAGCAGCTCACCGGGCACAGATACGCAGTATTTT. Amino acid sequence: CASSSPGTDTQYF. The J gene is TRBJ2-3, the V gene TRBV7-6; D is unresolved. Trimming cost V 4 bases and J 1 base, with 6 bases left between them. CDR3 length: 13 amino acids. Germline loops: CDR1 SGHVS, CDR2 FNYEAQ.

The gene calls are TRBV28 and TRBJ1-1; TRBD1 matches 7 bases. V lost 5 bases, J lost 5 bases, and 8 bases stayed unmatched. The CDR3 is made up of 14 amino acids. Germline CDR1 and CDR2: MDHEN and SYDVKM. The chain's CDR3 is CASSPPRGWTEAFF. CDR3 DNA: TGTGCCAGCAGTCCCCCCAGGGGGTGGACTGAAGCTTTCTTT.